This TCR beta chain was sequenced for a study of blood T cells in healthy people across ages. The study, taken as a whole, reports: Older individuals had lower TCR beta diversity per million T cells (the decline was roughly linear).

The authors ran a second PCR of roughly 7 to 11 cycles using a sample-barcoded 5' primer and a J-beta primer mix. TCRdb analysed the 5' RACE reads with MiXCR anew, one entry per CDR3 protein. The sample holds approximately 810,000 distinct CDR3 sequences, 30% to 45% seen once. CDR3 length equals 14 residues. V was trimmed by 2 bases and J by 2 bases, leaving 9 bases between them. The germline V gene has CDR1 SEHNR and CDR2 FQNEAQ (reference sequence). This clonotype appeared many times. Its target is not known. The sequenced sample was blood. This rearrangement joins TRBV7-9 to TRBJ1-2; tentatively, D is TRBD1 (6 bases). The clonotype comes from a man younger than 30 in good health. CDR3 coding DNA: TGTGCCAGCAGCTTATTGCAGGGGAACTATGGCTACACCTTC. Amino acid sequence: CASSLLQGNYGYTF.